These T cell receptor beta chains were read from a single sample in a study of T cell responses to AZD1222 COVID-19 vaccine. Assay: immunoSEQ multiplex PCR; the TCRdb copy retains only in-frame clones and omits some. The data contain around 120,000 clones, roughly 82% of them seen just once; the ten biggest clones take up 25% to 35%. The source material was peripheral blood, sampled 28 days after the second AZD1222 dose. The receptor source for this set is an adult who received the AZD1222 COVID-19 vaccine. Each CDR3 is given without its conserved first and last residue. D genes are given only for firm matches.

D,V,CDR3
TRBD2,TRBV9,ASSATSSGVRGETQY
NA,TRBV5-1,ASSLAGNQPQH
NA,TRBV7-9,ATYSGGVGSEAF
NA,TRBV5-6,ASSLVAGMGYT
TRBD1,TRBV3-1/TRBV3-2,ASSQEVQGAGGNTIY
NA,TRBV10-2,ASSANNYEQY
NA,TRBV6-1,ASSEDWTRNQPQH
NA,TRBV25-1,ASTPTRGSYEQY
NA,TRBV4-3,ASSQDLFPRQPQH
TRBD1,TRBV5-1,ASSFGTANEKLF
TRBD1,TRBV6-2/TRBV6-3,ASSGDRARPLH
NA,TRBV12-3/TRBV12-4,ASSPHGVGYT
TRBD1,TRBV11-3,ASSSGTGAVETQY
TRBD1,TRBV5-1,ASSTTGISNEQF
TRBD1,TRBV10-3,AISEGFLGTGVSYEQY
TRBD2,TRBV4-3,ASSQEGLGADTQY
NA,TRBV2,ASSEDRSRVYEQY
NA,TRBV7-9,ASSLAGTAGELF
NA,TRBV7-2,ASSEGRSSYEQY
TRBD1,TRBV19,ASSYDRVSTQY
TRBD1,TRBV7-6,ASSLATGTSSYNSPLH
NA,TRBV12-3/TRBV12-4,ASSTGLSEAF
NA,TRBV7-9,ASSLAPGYTDTQY
TRBD1,TRBV19,ASSSKGAIGNSPLH
TRBD1,TRBV2,ASSPGGSNSGNTIY
NA,TRBV7-9,ASSLAGTEDDYT
NA,TRBV5-4,ASSQTTGTGELF
NA,TRBV28,ASSLLGYYGYT
TRBD1,TRBV7-6,ASSLPGQGVTGELF
NA,TRBV9,ASSVVGTVSGNTIY
TRBD1,TRBV5-5,ASSFGWTGVNYGYT
NA,TRBV5-6,ASSFLGRKMNTEAF
TRBD1,TRBV7-2,ASRQGASTEAF